The 31 T cell receptor beta chains presented below share a single source sample, sequenced in a study of cytotoxic CD8 clonotypes in ibrutinib-treated CLL. Libraries were prepared by immunoSEQ multiplex PCR; TCRdb keeps only in-frame clonotypes and omits some of them. The sample holds approximately 340,000 clones; about 64% are singletons and the top ten take about 5.9%. The material was PBMCs, obtained after 36 months of ibrutinib treatment. These receptors all come from a human donor with chronic lymphocytic leukemia.

This chain links TRBV4-3 with TRBJ2-7, with TRBD1 as a possible D gene (5 bases). This CDR3 has 15 amino acids. V was clipped by 1 base and J by 0 bases, with 10 bases between them. CDR1 is LGHNA, CDR2 YSLEER, per germline. The CDR3 DNA sequence: TGCGCCAGCAGCCAAGCCCCGGACAACTCCTACGAGCAGTACTTC. It specifies CASSQAPDNSYEQYF.

The chain uses TRBV5-1 and TRBJ2-3, with TRBD1 identical over 11 bases. V dropped 3 bases and J dropped 3; count of bases not matched to a gene: 6. The CDR3 runs to 16 residues. Germline V lookup: CDR1 SGHRS, CDR2 YFSETQ. CDR3 residues: CASSSRTGGDTDTQYF. The CDR3 coding sequence is TGCGCCAGCAGCTCACGGACAGGGGGCGATACAGATACGCAGTATTTT.

The gene calls are TRBV30 and TRBJ1-4, with D possibly being TRBD1 (5 bases). Deletions cut 2 bases from V and 1 base from J, with 20 bases between. The germline gives CDR1 GTSNPN, CDR2 SVGIG (reference sequence). The CDR3 runs 18 residues. The CDR3: CAWSPWDGERETNEKLFF. The CDR3, as DNA: TGTGCCTGGAGTCCCTGGGACGGCGAAAGAGAAACTAATGAAAAACTGTTTTTT.

Only a few counts were recorded for this clone. This chain joins TRBV7-9 and TRBJ2-7; TRBD2 might be the D (5 bases). Trimming shortened V by 6 bases and J by 4 bases, and 22 bases separated the two germline ends. Germline values: CDR1 SEHNR, CDR2 FQNEAQ (reference sequence). The CDR3 runs 16 residues. The chain's CDR3 is CASREARTGASYEQYF. The CDR3 nucleotides read TGTGCCAGCAGGGAAGCACGGACTGGAGCCTCTTACGAGCAGTACTTC.

The genes are TRBV18 and TRBJ2-3; TRBD1 matches 9 bases. Germline values: CDR1 KGHSH, CDR2 LQKENI. This CDR3 is 15 amino acids long. After removal of 3 bases from V and 6 bases from J, the junction contained 7 bases not matched to a gene. This CDR3 is CASSPRDRVRDTQYF. Written as DNA, the CDR3 is TGTGCCAGCTCACCCCGGGACAGGGTTAGGGATACGCAGTATTTT.

The chain links TRBV28 to TRBJ2-5; D is unclear. The CDR3 runs to 16 residues. The germline V and J ends were trimmed by 2 bases and 4 bases, with 17 bases remaining between them. Germline V gene data show CDR1 as MDHEN and CDR2 as SYDVKM. CDR3 in amino acids: CASSLLTQTLRETQYF. Written as DNA, the CDR3 is TGTGCCAGCAGTTTACTGACACAAACCCTCCGAGAGACCCAGTACTTC.

The chain links TRBV2 to TRBJ2-7; possibly TRBD2 for D (5 bases). V gave up 5 bases and J gave up 6 bases, with 8 bases separating them. Germline V gene sequence: CDR1 SNHLY, CDR2 FYNNEI. This CDR3 has 11 residues. CDR3 coding DNA: TGTGCCAGCAGTAAAACTAGCGAGCAGTACTTC. It translates to CASSKTSEQYF.

The V and J genes are TRBV5-6 and TRBJ2-7; the D gene could be TRBD1 or TRBD2 (6 bases each). CDR1 is SGHDT and CDR2 is YYEEEE in the germline V gene. V lost 0 bases and J 0 bases, leaving 10 bases between the germline ends. The CDR3 extends over 15 amino acids. For the CDR3, the DNA is TGTGCCAGCAGCTTGGTCGGGGGCCCCTCCTACGAGCAGTACTTC. Translating gives CASSLVGGPSYEQYF.

This clone was detected a few times. The V and J genes are TRBV6-1 and TRBJ1-5; 10 bases are shared with TRBD1. This CDR3 contains 15 residues. CDR1 and CDR2 from the germline V gene are MNHNS and SASEGT. V was clipped by 7 bases and J by 7 bases; unmatched bases: 10. In nucleotides, the CDR3 is TGTGCCAGCACACCGGAGAGGACAGGGGGACAGCCCCAGCATTTT. Residues: CASTPERTGGQPQHF.

There are a few counts of this clone. The rearrangement links TRBV7-6 to TRBJ2-1, with 8 bases identical to TRBD1. The V and J ends lost 5 bases and 6 bases, in that order; junction bases with no gene match: 0. Germline CDR1 is SGHVS and CDR2 is FNYEAQ. CDR3 length: 12 amino acids. Written as DNA, the CDR3 is TGTGCCAGCAGCGACAGGGGCAATGAGCAGTTCTTC. Its translation: CASSDRGNEQFF. Full variable domain (remainder filled in from reference TRBV7-6 and TRBJ2-1): GAGVSQSPRYKVTKRGQDVALRCDPISGHVSLYWYRQALGQGPEFLTYFNYEAQQDKSGLPNDRFSAERPEGSISTLTIQRTEQRDSAMYRCASSDRGNEQFFGPGTRLTVL.

V is TRBV5-6 and J is TRBJ1-6; a possible D gene is TRBD1 (6 bases). From germline, CDR1 is SGHDT and CDR2 YYEEEE. Trimming stripped 5 bases from V and 7 bases from J, with 13 bases between. The CDR3 loop spans 14 amino acids. CDR3 sequence (DNA): TGTGCCAGCAGTTTCACAGGGACCAATTCACCCCTCCACTTT. Translating gives CASSFTGTNSPLHF.

This clone was recorded once. This chain uses TRBV20-1 with TRBJ2-7; D possibly matches TRBD1 or TRBD2 (5 bases each). The germline V and J ends were trimmed by 6 bases and 0 bases, with 6 bases remaining between them. CDR3 size: 11 residues. CDR1 is DFQATT, CDR2 SNEGSKA, per germline (reference sequence). The CDR3 is CSAGTSYEQYF. The CDR3 DNA reads as TGCAGTGCGGGGACCTCCTACGAGCAGTACTTC.

This rearrangement joins TRBV29-1 to TRBJ2-1; 15 bases align to TRBD2. With V trimmed by 5 bases and J by 11 bases, 10 bases remained unmatched. The CDR3 covers 15 residues. Looked up from germline, CDR1 is SQVTM and CDR2 is ANQGSEA. The CDR3 bases are TGCAGCGTTAAAGGACTAGCGGGAGGGTGGGGTAAGCAGTTCTTC. This sequence encodes CSVKGLAGGWGKQFF.

The rearrangement links TRBV5-1 to TRBJ1-1, with 7 bases identical to TRBD1. V shed 6 bases, J shed 2 bases, and the junction held 13 bases outside the gene matches. CDR1 is SGHRS and CDR2 is YFSETQ in the germline V gene. This CDR3 comprises 16 residues. As DNA, the CDR3 is TGCGCCAGCATGGGGAAACAGGGGCGCCTAAACACTGAAGCTTTCTTT. It is translated as CASMGKQGRLNTEAFF. Complete variable domain (other parts from reference TRBV5-1 and TRBJ1-1): KAGVTQTPRYLIKTRGQQVTLSCSPISGHRSVSWYQQTPGQGLQFLFEYFSETQRNKGNFPGRFSGRQFSNSRSEMNVSTLELGDSALYLCASMGKQGRLNTEAFFGQGTRLTVV.

The genes are TRBV9 and TRBJ2-3; the D is unclear. CDR3 length: 12 amino acids. Germline lookup yields CDR1 SGDLS and CDR2 YYNGEE. Trimming left V 6 bases short and J 8 bases short, with 13 bases between. CDR3 protein: CASNPGAGTQYF. The CDR3 DNA reads TGTGCCAGCAACCCCGGCGCCGGTACGCAGTATTTT.

The V and J genes are TRBV6-6 and TRBJ2-1; 8 bases align to TRBD2. CDR1 MNHNY and CDR2 SVGAGI come from the germline V gene (reference sequence). CDR3 size: 15 residues. The V segment lost 4 bases and the J segment 4 bases; nucleotides outside the gene matches: 6. The CDR3 loop reads CASSFGLALYNEQFF. The DNA of the CDR3 is TGTGCCAGCAGTTTTGGACTAGCTCTTTACAATGAGCAGTTCTTC.

This sequence joins TRBV25-1 and TRBJ2-2; TRBD2 is a possible D gene (7 bases). The CDR3 consists of 15 residues. V was clipped by 7 bases and J by 0 bases, with 12 bases between them. Germline assignment: CDR1 MGHDK and CDR2 SYGVNS. CDR3 sequence (DNA): TGTGCCAGCATTGGGGGGGCGCCGAACACCGGGGAGCTGTTTTTT. Translating it yields CASIGGAPNTGELFF.

V usage is TRBV9 and J usage is TRBJ1-3; TRBD1 might be the D (6 bases). Looked up from germline, CDR1 is SGDLS and CDR2 is YYNGEE. Trimming removed 7 bases at V and 0 bases at J, with 17 bases between. CDR3 length: 16 amino acids. CDR3 sequence (DNA): TGTGCCAGCTCGCCCCCAGGGACACCCTCTGGAAACACCATATATTTT. It specifies CASSPPGTPSGNTIYF.

The chain couples TRBV6-4 to TRBJ1-1; D is ambiguous. The CDR3 consists of 14 residues. V was pared by 1 base and J by 0 bases, with 6 bases between. The germline gives CDR1 MRHNA, CDR2 SNTAGT. CDR3 sequence reads: CASSDWEMNTEAFF. In nucleotides, the CDR3 is TGTGCCAGCAGTGACTGGGAGATGAACACTGAAGCTTTCTTT.

A few counts support this clone. The gene calls are TRBV5-1 and TRBJ2-3; maybe TRBD2 (5 bases). The CDR3 spans 16 residues. Trimming removed 0 bases from V and 0 bases from J, with 11 bases in between. In germline, CDR1 is SGHRS, CDR2 YFSETQ. CDR3 bases: TGCGCCAGCAGCTTGGGTCATGGACTTAGCACAGATACGCAGTATTTT. This translates into CASSLGHGLSTDTQYF.

This sequence joins TRBV29-1 and TRBJ2-5; possible D gene TRBD2, 6 bases. Germline assignment: CDR1 SQVTM and CDR2 ANQGSEA. This CDR3 region has 13 residues. The ends were cut back, 7 bases at V and 5 bases at J, with 17 bases in the middle. CDR3: CSAASNGGETQYF. The CDR3 DNA sequence: TGCAGCGCTGCATCGAACGGGGGTGAGACCCAGTACTTC.

The chain has TRBV11-3 and TRBJ2-2; 8 nucleotides match TRBD1. V shed 4 bases, J shed 7 bases, and the junction held 8 bases outside the gene matches. Germline V gene sequence: CDR1 SGHNT, CDR2 YENEEA. The CDR3 sequence is 15 residues long. The DNA for the CDR3 is TGTGCCAGCAGCTCCCCCGGACAGGGAATCGGGGAGCTGTTTTTT. Encoded protein: CASSSPGQGIGELFF.

Turning to this clone: Germline is not matched at one junction end, which may reflect a read error. The rearrangement uses TRBV10-2 and TRBJ2-7; 14 nucleotides align to TRBD2. The CDR3 sequence is 18 residues long. In germline, CDR1 is WSHSY, CDR2 SAAADI. This CDR3 reads CASSESGLAGEYSHEQYF. The CDR3 nucleotides are TGCGCCAGCAGTGAGTCGGGACTAGCGGGAGAGTACTCCCACGAGCAGTACTTC.

The genes are TRBV29-1 and TRBJ2-1, with D tentatively TRBD1 or TRBD2 (5 bases each). This CDR3 comprises 17 residues. The V end was cut by 4 bases, the J end by 1 base, with 20 bases between. Per the germline V gene, CDR1 is SQVTM and CDR2 is ANQGSEA. CDR3 loop: CSVVGTAIWGSYNEQFF. Written as DNA, the CDR3 is TGCAGCGTTGTAGGGACGGCAATTTGGGGATCCTACAATGAGCAGTTCTTC.

The chain is built from TRBV11-2 and TRBJ2-7, with TRBD1 as a possible D gene (7 bases). CDR3 length: 14 residues. Germline-derived CDR1 and CDR2 are SGHAT and FQNNGV. V gave up 1 base and J gave up 3 bases, with 10 bases separating them. The CDR3 coding sequence is TGTGCCAGCAGCTTAGCCAGGGGGGACTACGAGCAGTACTTC. Translating gives CASSLARGDYEQYF. Variable domain in full (rest from reference TRBV11-2 and TRBJ2-7): EAGVAQSPRYKIIEKRQSVAFWCNPISGHATLYWYQQILGQGPKLLIQFQNNGVVDDSQLPKDRFSAERLKGVDSTLKIQPAKLEDSAVYLCASSLARGDYEQYFGPGTRLTVT.

This clone has a single count. The rearrangement links TRBV10-3 to TRBJ2-7, with D tentatively TRBD1 (6 bases). Trimming shortened V by 6 bases and J by 5 bases, and 14 bases separated the two germline ends. The germline V gene encodes CDR1 ENHRY and CDR2 SYGVKD. The length of the CDR3 is 13 residues. CDR3 residues: CAIREQGSNEQYF. DNA of the CDR3: TGTGCCATCAGGGAACAGGGTTCGAACGAGCAGTACTTC.

This chain links TRBV4-2 with TRBJ2-7; possible D gene TRBD1, 6 bases. Looked up from germline, CDR1 is LGHNA and CDR2 is YNFKEQ. The CDR3 covers 15 residues. V shed 4 bases and J shed 2 bases, with 15 bases lying between them. The CDR3 loop is CASSPRDGTTYEQYF. The DNA for the CDR3 is TGTGCCAGCAGCCCGAGGGACGGGACAACCTACGAGCAGTACTTC.

The chain combines TRBV9 with TRBJ2-7; TRBD2 matches 8 bases. CDR3 length equals 13 residues. CDR1 is SGDLS and CDR2 is YYNGEE in the germline V gene. With V trimmed by 7 bases and J by 5 bases, 8 bases remained unmatched. The CDR3 DNA reads TGTGCCAGCCGCCCAAGCGGGGGCCACGAGCAGTACTTC. Protein product: CASRPSGGHEQYF. Together with reference TRBV9 and TRBJ2-7, the CDR3 gives the full variable domain: DSGVTQTPKHLITATGQRVTLRCSPRSGDLSVYWYQQSLDQGLQFLIQYYNGEERAKGNILERFSAQQFPDLHSELNLSSLELGDSALYFCASRPSGGHEQYFGPGTRLTVT.

This clone was detected a few times. The rearrangement uses TRBV7-3 and TRBJ2-7; 8 bases line up with TRBD1. The CDR3 runs 16 residues. Germline CDR1 and CDR2: SGHTA and FQGTGA. The junction had 14 bases not matched to a gene; V was cut back by 5 bases and J by 5 bases. The CDR3 region has the DNA TGTGCCAGCAGCGCCGAAGCCCAGGGGGCGATCAACGAGCAGTACTTC. Its protein is CASSAEAQGAINEQYF.

V and J are TRBV27 and TRBJ2-7, with 8 bases matching TRBD2. The length of the CDR3 is 16 residues. The germline CDR1 and CDR2 sequences are MNHEY and SMNVEV (reference sequence). V shed 2 bases, J shed 3 bases, and the junction held 9 bases outside the gene matches. The CDR3 sequence: CASSLLAAGGRYEQYF. DNA of the CDR3: TGTGCCAGCAGTTTACTGGCGGCGGGAGGCCGCTACGAGCAGTACTTC.

The chain is built from TRBV11-3 and TRBJ1-2, with D tentatively TRBD1 (6 bases). In germline, CDR1 is SGHNT, CDR2 YENEEA. Trimming cost V 6 bases and J 4 bases, with 27 bases left between them. The CDR3 totals 18 residues. The CDR3, as DNA: TGTGCCAGCAGTTTAAGGCGGGACACCCATCCATCCCTCTATGGCTACACCTTC. This gives the protein CASSLRRDTHPSLYGYTF.